This TCR beta chain came from a study of T-cell memory formation after mild COVID-19 (dated by TCRdb to the early 2020s). A note on the overall study: TCR sequence clusters from the two donors were largely donor specific. T-cell clones expanding and contracting after mild COVID-19 in two donors were tracked by longitudinal TCRalpha and TCRbeta repertoire sequencing. The cohort comprised two young, previously healthy adult volunteers, one female and one male.

A word on this clonotype: What this receptor recognizes is not known. Qualities for individual bases were not recorded, and no much larger clone is one base off.

The full study reports these points: Only two mild cases were covered by the study, and larger cohorts that include severe cases with pre-infection samples were considered necessary. Clones contracting from day 15 to 85 had balanced CD4/CD8 phenotypes, while a second wave expanding from day 15 to 37 was biased towards CD4+. Whether the second-wave clones peaking on day 37 were SARS-CoV-2 specific was not confirmed. Some responding clones were found in pre-infection memory, which suggests that pre-existing cross-reactive memory T cells took part in the SARS-CoV-2 response. Contracting CD4+ clones turned up mainly in the CM and EM memory subsets, whereas EMRA was where CD8+ clones were enriched.

The CDR3 covers 15 residues, taking in both the cysteine and the phenylalanine. CDR3 DNA only is kept here, 45 bases in frame from base 1. The germline V gene encodes CDR1 SGHDT and CDR2 YYEEEE. The germline ends are 11 bases apart after V is trimmed by 1 base and J by 6 bases. PBMCs were isolated by Ficoll-Paque density gradient centrifugation. These reads were obtained on an Illumina NovaSeq 6000. TCRalpha and TCRbeta cDNA libraries were built by 5'RACE with constant-segment primers, adding sample barcodes and unique molecular identifiers. RNA was extracted from every sample with Trizol reagent. Amplification of the libraries took two PCR steps, and the second step added a second sample barcode plus Illumina TruSeq adapters. The libraries were sequenced on an Illumina NovaSeq using 2 x 150 bp paired-end reads. On the authors' methods: Demultiplexing of reads and collapsing into UMI-guided consensus sequences were performed with migec v1.2.7. Using mixcr v2.1.11, the UMI consensuses were aligned to TRA and TRB V and J templates and assembled into clonotypes. Expanded or contracted clonotypes were those called significant by both edgeR and NoisET, with noise models trained on biological replicates. For edgeR calls, a false discovery rate-adjusted p below 0.01 and a log2 fold-change threshold of 1 were applied. PCA with hierarchical clustering of max-normalized trajectories of the 1000 most abundant clonotypes was used as exploratory dynamics analysis. Each responding clone was given a CD4 or CD8 phenotype based on the CD4+ and CD8+ repertoires, which had been sequenced separately. TCRdb took the public reads, trimmed them with fastp at Q25, ran MiXCR for clone calling and kept in-frame beta chains. Entries are consolidated by CDR3 protein sequence, retaining the most common genes and DNA. The V and J calls follow TCRdb's processing rather than the paper's. Present in this sample are around 320,000 distinct CDR3 sequences, approximately 19% of which were seen just once. The top ten constitute around 21% of the sample.

The receptor's source is a man aged 18-30 years who had mild COVID-19 (a few samples of this study predate the infection). The sample titles of this study are shuffled in the database, so cell type and time point are left out; the donor was told from shared clones. This sequence uses TRBV5-6 and TRBJ1-6; the D segment cannot be called with confidence. The sample was PBMCs or a T cell subset sorted from them (not recorded which). The CDR3 protein is CASSLLPSGNSPLHF. In nucleotides, the sequence is TGTGCCAGCAGCTTGTTGCCCAGCGGTAATTCACCCCTCCACTTT.